A selection of T cell receptor beta chains follows, all from one sample in a study of blood T cell repertoires in COVID-19. The protocol was immunoSEQ multiplex PCR, while the TCRdb copy is restricted to in-frame clones and leaves out a portion. The sample holds 250,000 to 300,000 clones; 75% to 90% are singletons and the top ten take 10% to 15%. Input material: peripheral blood. The source is an older woman with COVID-19, enrolled during active disease. CDR3s include the opening cysteine and the closing phenylalanine or tryptophan. Fields, in order: D gene, CDR3 length, clone size, J gene, V gene, CDR3 DNA, CDR3 protein. D genes are given only for firm matches. For some rows the clone size is stated as once, few or many, or as a class when expanded; others skip it.

>TRBD2|14|NA|TRBJ2-7|TRBV10-2
TGCGCCAGCAGCTTTCCGGGACGGGGGGACGAGCAGTACTTC
CASSFPGRGDEQYF
>NA|14|NA|TRBJ1-4|TRBV11-2
TGTGCCAGCAGCTCATGGAGGGCTAATGAAAAACTGTTTTTT
CASSSWRANEKLFF
>NA|11|NA|TRBJ2-3|TRBV20-1
TGCAGTGCTAGAACTACAGATACGCAGTATTTT
CSARTTDTQYF
>TRBD1|12|NA|TRBJ2-7|TRBV2
TGTGCCAGCAGTGACAGGGGGCACGAGCAGTACTTC
CASSDRGHEQYF
>TRBD2|16|NA|TRBJ2-2|TRBV10-3
TGTGCCATCAAGGGTAGCGGGGGGGAGAACACCGGGGAGCTGTTTTTT
CAIKGSGGENTGELFF
>TRBD1|16|NA|TRBJ1-1|TRBV7-2
TGTGCCAGCAGCTTAGCGGGGCTACAGGGGGGCACTGAAGCTTTCTTT
CASSLAGLQGGTEAFF
>NA|18|once|TRBJ1-2|TRBV19
TGTGCCAGTAGTATCCCCCCTGGGACTGTAGTCGCTAACTATGGCTACACCTTC
CASSIPPGTVVANYGYTF
>NA|16|once|TRBJ1-2|TRBV11-2
TGTGCCAGCAGCTTGGGCCCTTCGATCGGCCTCGAGGGCTACACCTTC
CASSLGPSIGLEGYTF
>TRBD2|16|NA|TRBJ2-5|TRBV4-2
TGTGCCAGCAGCCAAGATCTTAGCGGGGGGCAAGAGACCCAGTACTTC
CASSQDLSGGQETQYF
>NA|14|once|TRBJ2-7|TRBV19
TGTGCCAGTAGTATCGGACAGTTATCCTACGAGCAGTACTTC
CASSIGQLSYEQYF
>TRBD1|16|NA|TRBJ1-2|TRBV24-1
TGTGCCACCAGTGAAATCGATAGGACAGGGGTCGATGGCTACACCTTC
CATSEIDRTGVDGYTF
>TRBD1|17|NA|TRBJ2-3|TRBV24-1
TGTGCCACCAGTGATCCCCGGACAGGGCCTGTCACAGATACGCAGTATTTT
CATSDPRTGPVTDTQYF
>NA|15|NA|TRBJ1-2|TRBV13
TGTGCCAGCAGCTTCGGACAGCCGAACGACTATGGCTACACCTTC
CASSFGQPNDYGYTF
>NA|12|few|TRBJ1-5|TRBV12-5
TGTGCTAGTGGACCCCGAGATCAGCCCCAGCATTTT
CASGPRDQPQHF
>NA|13|NA|TRBJ1-1|TRBV10-1
TGCGCCAGCAGTGATCCGGGTAGCACTGAAGCTTTCTTT
CASSDPGSTEAFF
>NA|14|NA|TRBJ1-2|TRBV6-2/TRBV6-3
TGTGCCAGCAGTTACTCGAACAGGTTCTATGGCTACACCTTC
CASSYSNRFYGYTF
>NA|13|NA|TRBJ2-5|TRBV2
TGTGCCAGCAGTGAGCCAGGGGAAGAGACCCAGTACTTC
CASSEPGEETQYF
>TRBD1|14|NA|TRBJ2-5|TRBV5-4
TGTGCCAGCAGCTTGCCGGGACAGACGGAGACCCAGTACTTC
CASSLPGQTETQYF
>NA|15|NA|TRBJ2-5|TRBV13
TGTGCCAGCAGCTTAGTAGGGGCGGGGCAAGAGACCCAGTACTTC
CASSLVGAGQETQYF
>NA|16|once|TRBJ1-1|TRBV7-2
TGTGCCAGCAGCTCCAGACCCCTTGACGGGGGCACTGAAGCTTTCTTT
CASSSRPLDGGTEAFF
>TRBD1|15|NA|TRBJ2-7|TRBV24-1
TGTGCCACCAGTGATGGTGGACAGGGCGTATCCGAGCAGTACTTC
CATSDGGQGVSEQYF
>TRBD2|16|once|TRBJ2-3|TRBV3-1/TRBV3-2
TGTGCCAGCAGCCAAGAGCTCGGCGGGGGGGCAGATACGCAGTATTTT
CASSQELGGGADTQYF
>NA|15|NA|TRBJ2-7|TRBV30
TGTGCCTGGAGTGTAAAGGGGCCGCACTCCTACGAGCAGTACTTC
CAWSVKGPHSYEQYF
>NA|13|NA|TRBJ1-2|TRBV2
TGTGCCAGCAGTGCGGCAGGGGACTATGGCTACACCTTC
CASSAAGDYGYTF
>NA|14|NA|TRBJ1-2|TRBV7-9
TGTGCCAGCAGCTTAATCGGAGATTCCTATGGCTACACCTTC
CASSLIGDSYGYTF
>NA|17|NA|TRBJ1-5|TRBV4-1
TGCGCCAGCAGCCTAAGATCTGGAGCCACCTCGGGTCAGCCCCAGCATTTT
CASSLRSGATSGQPQHF
>NA|15|NA|TRBJ2-1|TRBV5-1
TGCGCCAGCAGTCGTGGTCAGGGGCTGGAGAATGAGCAGTTCTTC
CASSRGQGLENEQFF
>TRBD1|15|medium-sized|TRBJ1-1|TRBV5-1
TGCGCCAGCAGCTTGACTAAGGGGGCGGAAGCTGAAGCTTTCTTT
CASSLTKGAEAEAFF
>NA|15|few|TRBJ1-5|TRBV30
TGTGCCTGGAGTCCCTCTCGTCAGGGGACCCAGCCCCAGCATTTT
CAWSPSRQGTQPQHF
>NA|15|NA|TRBJ2-1|TRBV18
TGTGCCAGCTCACCACTTAACTCGGACAGCAATGAGCAGTTCTTC
CASSPLNSDSNEQFF
>NA|16|NA|TRBJ2-3|TRBV30
TGTGCCTGGAGTCAATCCTGGGGGGAGGGCACAGATACGCAGTATTTT
CAWSQSWGEGTDTQYF
>TRBD2|18|NA|TRBJ2-5|TRBV24-1
TGTGCCACCAGTGATGCCGCTCTTTACAGCGGGGCACAAGAGACCCAGTACTTC
CATSDAALYSGAQETQYF
>NA|14|NA|TRBJ2-5|TRBV24-1
TGTGCCACCAGTGATGCGAGGGTGCGAGAGACCCAGTACTTC
CATSDARVRETQYF
>NA|13|NA|TRBJ1-4|TRBV19
TGTGCCAGTAGTATCGGAGGGGTTGAAAAACTGTTTTTT
CASSIGGVEKLFF
>NA|14|NA|TRBJ2-3|TRBV10-1
TGCGCCAGCAGTGAAGCTTCTAGCACAGATACGCAGTATTTT
CASSEASSTDTQYF
>TRBD1|16|NA|TRBJ2-2|TRBV24-1
TGTGCCACCAGATCTTCCGGGACAGCGACCACCGGGGAGCTGTTTTTT
CATRSSGTATTGELFF
>TRBD2|15|NA|TRBJ2-3|TRBV28
TGTGCCAGCAGGCCTAGCGGGGAGGCCACAGATACGCAGTATTTT
CASRPSGEATDTQYF
>NA|14|NA|TRBJ2-7|TRBV18
TGTGCCAGCTCACCGGGTGGGCAGGGCTACGAGCAGTACTTC
CASSPGGQGYEQYF
>NA|15|NA|TRBJ2-2|TRBV6-2/TRBV6-3
TGTGCCAGCAGATACCTGAGAACGAACACCGGGGAGCTGTTTTTT
CASRYLRTNTGELFF
>TRBD1|15|once|TRBJ1-4|TRBV18
TGTGCCAGCTCACCGAACAGGGGGACTAATGAAAAACTGTTTTTT
CASSPNRGTNEKLFF
>NA|15|NA|TRBJ1-6|TRBV11-2
TGTGCCAGCCTAGACCTGGGACACCATAATTCACCCCTCCACTTT
CASLDLGHHNSPLHF
>NA|15|NA|TRBJ2-5|TRBV3-1/TRBV3-2
TGTGCCAGCAGCCAAGATTGGAGGGGCTGGGAGACCCAGTACTTC
CASSQDWRGWETQYF
>TRBD2|14|NA|TRBJ2-7|TRBV2
TGTGCCAGCAGAGATAGCGGGATTAGCGACGAGCAGTACTTC
CASRDSGISDEQYF
>NA|15|NA|TRBJ1-1|TRBV9
TGTGCCAGCAGCGAATCCGGGACTTTGAACACTGAAGCTTTCTTT
CASSESGTLNTEAFF
>TRBD1|15|NA|TRBJ1-2|TRBV7-2
TGTGCCAGCAGCCCCCGGACAGGGCCAGACTATGGCTACACCTTC
CASSPRTGPDYGYTF
>NA|15|NA|TRBJ2-2|TRBV9
TGTGCCAGCAGCAATTCGGGACTCCGCAGCGGGGAGCTGTTTTTT
CASSNSGLRSGELFF
>NA|15|NA|TRBJ2-1|TRBV7-2
TGTGCCAGCAGCTCGAGAGGGGGCTCCTACAATGAGCAGTTCTTC
CASSSRGGSYNEQFF
>NA|10|few|TRBJ1-1|TRBV12-5
TGTGCTAGTGGAATGGGCCGAGCTTTCTTT
CASGMGRAFF
>NA|14|NA|TRBJ1-1|TRBV14
TGTGCCAGCAGCCATCAGTCCCCTAACACTGAAGCTTTCTTT
CASSHQSPNTEAFF
>TRBD2|17|once|TRBJ2-7|TRBV4-1
TGCGCCAGCAGCCATGGGGGACTAGCGGGGGTCTCCTACGAGCAGTACTTC
CASSHGGLAGVSYEQYF
>TRBD1|14|few|TRBJ1-2|TRBV7-2
TGTGCCAGCAGCTTGACAGGGTGGGACTATGGCTACACCTTC
CASSLTGWDYGYTF
>NA|15|NA|TRBJ2-2|TRBV7-8
TGTGCCAGCAGCCTGGGACTGCAACGCACCGGGGAGCTGTTTTTT
CASSLGLQRTGELFF
>NA|14|once|TRBJ1-4|TRBV6-5
TGTGCCAGCAGGGAGGGGCCACTGGCGGAAAAACTGTTTTTT
CASREGPLAEKLFF
>NA|12|NA|TRBJ1-1|TRBV2
TGTGCCAGCAGTGATCAGGGCCCCGAAGCTTTCTTT
CASSDQGPEAFF
>TRBD1|14|NA|TRBJ2-7|TRBV19
TGTGCCAGTAGTATCAGGCAGGGGGATTACGAGCAGTACTTC
CASSIRQGDYEQYF
>TRBD1|15|NA|TRBJ2-4|TRBV6-1
TGTGCCAGCAGTGACAGGGGGTCAGCCAAAAACATTCAGTACTTC
CASSDRGSAKNIQYF
>TRBD2|14|NA|TRBJ2-5|TRBV7-9
TGTGCCAGCAGCGAGCGGGGGGCAGAGGAGACCCAGTACTTC
CASSERGAEETQYF
>NA|14|NA|TRBJ2-7|TRBV9
TGTGCCAGCAGCGTAGGGCAGGGTGGGAACGAGCAGTACTTC
CASSVGQGGNEQYF
>NA|13|NA|TRBJ2-6|TRBV7-2
TGTGCCAGCAGCTTTTTAGGGGCCAACGTCCTGACTTTC
CASSFLGANVLTF